The clone carrying this T cell receptor (beta chain) was observed a few times. Its target is unknown. Per donor, one heparinised blood draw averaged approximately 120 mL. The junction had 5 bases not matched to a gene; V was cut back by 3 bases and J by 3 bases. Germline V gives CDR1 MRHNA, CDR2 SNTAGT. The CDR3 length is 15 residues. This sample stems from a study of beta chain features in type 1 diabetes. About the study: Similarity in age, gender and cell yields was seen between patients and healthy donors. Study-wide findings and caveats: Moderately but significantly shorter TCRB CDR3s were found in Type 1 diabetes patients in all four CD4+ subsets. cDNA sequencing could over-represent cells with high TCR expression.

Sequencing targeted expressed TCRB transcripts, as all isolated RNA had been reverse transcribed. Here immunoSEQ multiplex PCR was the method, and the copy in TCRdb shows in-frame clones only, minus some. Among about 160,000 clones listed, 10% were seen once. This TCR was recovered from a man aged 30 to 45 with type 1 diabetes. Sequenced sample: central memory CD4+ T cells from blood. The gene calls are TRBV6-4 and TRBJ2-1; 7 bases fit TRBD1. The CDR3 loop is CASSDRYRGYNEQFF. DNA for the CDR3: TGTGCCAGCAGTGATCGGTACAGGGGCTACAATGAGCAGTTCTTC.